The T cell receptor (beta chain) described here comes from a study of glioma-infiltrating T cells after dendritic cell vaccination. Overall study results and limits: No direct clonality-survival link was found; a diverse polyclonal response may matter.

Clones were read by immunoSEQ multiplex PCR, and TCRdb kept only the in-frame ones, dropping some. Of fewer than 85,000 clones in the sample, about 76% are singletons; the top ten hold 7.9%. The CDR3 loop spans 13 amino acids. Germline CDR1 MNHNS, CDR2 SASEGT. Trimming pared 3 bases from V and 5 bases from J, leaving 8 bases between. In the case of this clone: Its antigen is as yet unknown.

The material sequenced was blood, taken before dendritic cell vaccination. The origin of this receptor is a human donor with glioblastoma. This sequence joins TRBV6-1 and TRBJ2-1; a weak D match, TRBD1 (5 bases). The CDR3 sequence: CASSDRANNEQFF. DNA for the CDR3: TGTGCCAGCAGTGACAGGGCCAACAATGAGCAGTTCTTC.